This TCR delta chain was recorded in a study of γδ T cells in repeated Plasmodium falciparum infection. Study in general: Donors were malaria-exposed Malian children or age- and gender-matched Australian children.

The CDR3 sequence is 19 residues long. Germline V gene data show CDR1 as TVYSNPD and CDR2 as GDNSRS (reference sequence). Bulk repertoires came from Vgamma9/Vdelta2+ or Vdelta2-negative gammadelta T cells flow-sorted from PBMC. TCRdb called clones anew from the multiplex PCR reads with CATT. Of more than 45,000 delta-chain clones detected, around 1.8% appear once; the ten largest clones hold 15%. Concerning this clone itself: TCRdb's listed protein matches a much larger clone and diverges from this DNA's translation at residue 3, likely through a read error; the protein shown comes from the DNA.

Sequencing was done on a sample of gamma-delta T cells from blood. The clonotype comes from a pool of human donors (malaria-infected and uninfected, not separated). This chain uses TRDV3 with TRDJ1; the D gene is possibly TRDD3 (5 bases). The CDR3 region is CALSTRVWDGRLYTDKLIF. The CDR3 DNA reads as TGTGCCCTTAGTACCCGCGTATGGGATGGGAGATTATACACCGATAAACTCATCTTT.